These 21 T cell receptor beta chains were sequenced from one sample in a study of blood T cell repertoires in COVID-19. Repertoires were generated with immunoSEQ multiplex PCR, while TCRdb's copy carries only in-frame clones and drops some. Found here are 150,000 to 180,000 clones, approximately 86% of them singletons; the top ten hold under 0.8%. The sequenced material came from peripheral blood. Receptor source: a man in his sixties with COVID-19, enrolled during active disease.

This sequence joins TRBV19 and TRBJ1-5; 7 bases map to TRBD1. Germline CDR1 and CDR2: LNHDA and SQIVND (reference sequence). The length of the CDR3 is 17 residues. J lost 0 bases, V lost 5 bases, and 10 bases had no gene match. This CDR3 reads CASSPYPTGFSNQPQHF. The DNA of the CDR3 is TGTGCCAGTAGTCCCTACCCGACAGGGTTTAGCAATCAGCCCCAGCATTTT.

A word on this clone: An end of the junction does not agree with germline; a read error may underlie this. The chain is built from TRBV12-3 or TRBV12-4 and TRBJ1-2; D is perhaps TRBD1 (6 bases). This CDR3 is 11 amino acids long. The CDR3 here is CASSQGQFRAF. The DNA for the CDR3 is TGTGCCAGCAGCCAAGGACAGTTTCGGGCCTTC.

The V call is TRBV2, the J call TRBJ1-2; a possible D gene is TRBD1 (5 bases). The CDR3 has 14 residues. Germline CDR1 and CDR2: SNHLY and FYNNEI. With 5 bases removed from V and 2 bases from J, the gap between germline ends came to 12 bases. For the CDR3, the DNA is TGTGCCAGCAGTTTATTTGGGGGGAACTATGGCTACACCTTC. Its protein product is CASSLFGGNYGYTF.

The CDR3 DNA follows: TGTGCCAGCAGCGTAGTTGGGGGCGCGGTGAACACTGAAGCTTTCTTT. It specifies CASSVVGGAVNTEAFF. The V call is TRBV9, the J call TRBJ1-1, with TRBD1 as a possible D gene (6 bases). This CDR3 spans 16 amino acids. Germline loops: CDR1 SGDLS, CDR2 YYNGEE. With 0 bases removed from V and 0 bases from J, the gap between germline ends came to 12 bases.

This clone was detected once. The V call is TRBV5-5, the J call TRBJ1-5; D might be TRBD1 (5 bases). V gave up 4 bases and J gave up 4 bases, with 15 bases separating them. This CDR3 is built from 15 residues. Germline lookup yields CDR1 SGHKS and CDR2 YYEKEE (reference sequence). The CDR3 region has the DNA TGTGCCAGCAGCAAGGACGGCAGGGAAAATCAGCCCCAGCATTTT. This translates into CASSKDGRENQPQHF.

The CDR3 bases are TGTGCCAGCACATCGACAGGCCCTGGGGCCAACGTCCTGACTTTC. Translation gives CASTSTGPGANVLTF. J is TRBJ2-6 and V is TRBV6-6, with D perhaps matching TRBD1 (6 bases). The V gene lost 7 bases and the J gene lost 2 bases, with 12 bases spanning the gap. The CDR3 spans 15 residues. CDR1 is MNHNY and CDR2 is SVGAGI in the germline V gene (reference sequence).

V and J are TRBV10-3 and TRBJ1-1; 9 positions match TRBD1. CDR1 is ENHRY and CDR2 is SYGVKD in the germline V gene. V lost 3 bases and J lost 5; bases outside the gene matches: 10. This CDR3 has 16 residues. This CDR3 reads CAISDPGQGGITEAFF. Here the CDR3 DNA reads TGTGCCATCAGTGACCCGGGACAGGGAGGAATAACTGAAGCTTTCTTT.

The chain links TRBV27 to TRBJ1-5; D ambiguous. V lost 5 bases, J lost 4 bases, and 18 bases lay in between. The CDR3 spans 16 residues. Germline V gene data show CDR1 as MNHEY and CDR2 as SMNVEV (reference sequence). CDR3 sequence (DNA): TGTGCCAGCAGTCCCACCCGCGGCAGCTGGAATCAGCCCCAGCATTTT. This translates into CASSPTRGSWNQPQHF.

This clone appeared once. The chain has TRBV6-5 and TRBJ1-6; no reliable D call. This CDR3 is built from 12 residues. The germline CDR1 and CDR2 sequences are MNHEY and SVGAGI. V dropped 10 bases and J dropped 12 bases, with 16 bases sitting between them. Here the CDR3 reads CATQRAAGPLHF. Written as DNA, the CDR3 is TGTGCCACCCAGCGGGCAGCGGGACCCCTCCACTTT.

V gene TRBV14 combines with J gene TRBJ1-6; 7 nucleotides match TRBD1. The germline gives CDR1 SGHDN, CDR2 FVKESK. V shed 4 bases and J 14 bases; nucleotides not matched to a gene: 11. The CDR3 covers 14 residues. CDR3 in DNA: TGTGCCAGCAGCCTGGACAGGACCTTGAGGACCCTCCACTTT. Translation gives CASSLDRTLRTLHF.

This chain connects TRBV27 to TRBJ2-3; the D gene is possibly TRBD2 (5 bases). The germline CDR1 and CDR2 sequences are MNHEY and SMNVEV (reference sequence). The CDR3 runs to 14 residues. The V end was cut by 0 bases, the J end by 2 bases, with 6 bases between. CDR3 sequence (DNA): TGTGCCAGCAGTTTATCGAGGGCCACAGATACGCAGTATTTT. It specifies CASSLSRATDTQYF.

The CDR3 reads CASNSGTGGREAFF. CDR3 coding DNA: TGTGCCAGCAACTCCGGGACAGGGGGCCGTGAAGCTTTCTTT. The chain has TRBV6-6 and TRBJ1-1; 12 bases map to TRBD1. The germline CDR1 and CDR2 sequences are MNHNY and SVGAGI (reference sequence). CDR3 length: 14 residues. V lost 7 bases to trimming and J lost 7 bases; unmatched junction nucleotides: 7.

This chain uses TRBV18 with TRBJ2-5, with D hard to call. Per germline, CDR1 KGHSH and CDR2 LQKENI. V lost 0 bases and J lost 3, with 11 bases in between. The CDR3 runs 15 residues. The CDR3 DNA reads as TGTGCCAGCTCACCACCAAGCAGGTTAAAAGAGACCCAGTACTTC. It specifies CASSPPSRLKETQYF. Supplemented by reference TRBV18 and TRBJ2-5, the full variable domain reads NAGVMQNPRHLVRRRGQEARLRCSPMKGHSHVYWYRQLPEEGLKFMVYLQKENIIDESGMPKERFSAEFPKEGPSILRIQQVVRGDSAAYFCASSPPSRLKETQYFGPGTRLLVL.

The gene calls are TRBV6-2 or TRBV6-3 and TRBJ2-7; no clear D. The germline gives CDR1 MNHEY, CDR2 SVGEGT. There are 11 residues in the CDR3. The ends were cut back, 5 bases at V and 1 base at J, with 3 bases in the middle. CDR3 DNA sequence: TGTGCCAGCAGTCAATCCTACGAGCAGTACTTC. Protein product: CASSQSYEQYF.

The chain combines TRBV6-6 with TRBJ1-2; D not certain. V lost 4 bases and J 11 bases, leaving 23 bases between the germline ends. The length of the CDR3 is 15 residues. The germline V gene encodes CDR1 MNHNY and CDR2 SVGAGI (reference sequence). The CDR3 loop is CASSSDDWEINRYTF. DNA for the CDR3: TGTGCCAGCAGTTCCGACGACTGGGAGATAAATCGGTACACCTTC.

This sequence joins TRBV7-9 and TRBJ2-7; TRBD1 matches 7 bases. Germline loops: CDR1 SEHNR, CDR2 FQNEAQ (reference sequence). This CDR3 has 13 amino acids. J gave up 5 bases and V 5 bases, and 6 bases lay outside the gene matches. The CDR3 here is CASSGDSFHEQYF. CDR3 DNA sequence: TGTGCCAGCAGCGGGGACAGTTTCCACGAGCAGTACTTC. Full variable domain (missing parts from reference TRBV7-9 and TRBJ2-7): DTGVSQNPRHKITKRGQNVTFRCDPISEHNRLYWYRQTLGQGPEFLTYFQNEAQLEKSRLLSDRFSAERPKGSFSTLEIQRTEQGDSAMYLCASSGDSFHEQYFGPGTRLTVT.

The chain combines TRBV3-1 (or the pseudogene TRBV3-2) with TRBJ2-2; D is unresolved. V lost 7 bases and J lost 3, with 3 bases in between. The germline V gene has CDR1 LGHDT and CDR2 YNNKEL (reference sequence). This CDR3 is 11 amino acids long. CDR3 in amino acids: CASTDTGELFF. For the CDR3, the DNA is TGTGCCAGCACCGACACCGGGGAGCTGTTTTTT.

The rearrangement uses TRBV6-2 or TRBV6-3 and TRBJ1-1, with 9 nucleotides matching TRBD1. J was trimmed by 1 base and V by 4 bases; bases with no gene match: 7. The germline V gene encodes CDR1 MNHEY and CDR2 SVGEGT. CDR3 length: 16 residues. CDR3 loop: CASSSFPGQGNTEAFF. The CDR3 DNA follows: TGTGCCAGCAGTTCTTTCCCGGGACAGGGGAACACTGAAGCTTTCTTT.

V is TRBV6-2 or TRBV6-3 and J is TRBJ2-5; 8 bases match TRBD2. The V and J ends lost 2 bases and 5 bases, in that order; junction bases with no gene match: 10. Germline V gene sequence: CDR1 MNHEY, CDR2 SVGEGT. CDR3 length: 16 amino acids. The CDR3 reads CASSYVAGGLGETQYF. In nucleotides, the CDR3 is TGTGCCAGCAGTTACGTGGCGGGGGGCCTAGGGGAGACCCAGTACTTC.

The chain joins TRBV6-2 or TRBV6-3 to TRBJ2-2, with D perhaps matching TRBD1 (5 bases). With 5 bases removed from V and 2 bases from J, the gap between germline ends came to 27 bases. This CDR3 contains 20 residues. Germline V CDR1 and CDR2: MNHEY, SVGEGT. The CDR3 DNA follows: TGTGCCAGCAGTACAGATATCCGCAGGGTCGAGGTCCCCAACACCGGGGAGCTGTTTTTT. It is translated as CASSTDIRRVEVPNTGELFF.

In this sample, this clone turned up a few times. V gene TRBV11-3 combines with J gene TRBJ2-5; tentatively, D is TRBD2 (6 bases). V was cut by 1 base and J by 1 base, with 13 bases left in between. CDR1 is SGHNT, CDR2 YENEEA, per germline. The CDR3 totals 16 residues. The CDR3 loop reads CASSLGSGEPQETQYF. The DNA for the CDR3 is TGTGCCAGCAGCTTAGGATCGGGGGAGCCCCAAGAGACCCAGTACTTC.